The 25 T cell receptor beta chains reported below all come from one sample, sequenced in a study of T-cell reconstitution after alpha-beta-depleted transplantation in children. It was with unique molecular identifiers that the TCRbeta library was prepared. TCRdb processed the PCR reads anew with MiXCR; each CDR3 protein has one entry. This sample has hundreds of thousands of distinct CDR3 sequences, with about a sixth found just once. The specimen was PBMCs, mostly from graft donor cells, collected 360 days after TCRalphabeta/CD19-depleted stem cell transplant. These receptors were obtained from a boy younger than two who had a stem cell transplant for Wiskott-Aldrich syndrome, so the T cells may come from the graft donor.

This rearrangement joins TRBV5-4 to TRBJ2-5; D possibly corresponds to TRBD1 (6 bases). Trimming shortened V by 2 bases and J by 3 bases, and 8 bases separated the two germline ends. The CDR3 is 13 residues long. Per the germline V gene, CDR1 is SGHNT and CDR2 is YYREEE (reference sequence). The CDR3 DNA follows: TGTGCCAGCAGCTTCTCAGGGGAAGAGACCCAGTACTTC. Translating gives CASSFSGEETQYF.

The V call is TRBV11-2, the J call TRBJ2-2; D possibly corresponds to TRBD2 (6 bases). The V end was cut by 5 bases, the J end by 5 bases, with 18 bases between. Germline V gives CDR1 SGHAT, CDR2 FQNNGV. The CDR3 extends over 16 amino acids. The CDR3 region has the DNA TGTGCCAGCAGCCGAGGGACTCAAAGGTTTACCGGGGAGCTGTTTTTT. As protein: CASSRGTQRFTGELFF.

There are a few counts of this clonotype. The CDR3 here is CAISEDSYNEQFF. The CDR3 nucleotides are TGTGCCATCAGTGAGGACAGTTACAATGAGCAGTTCTTC. J is TRBJ2-1 and V is TRBV10-3; a possible D gene is TRBD1 (5 bases). Trimming pared 2 bases from V and 4 bases from J, leaving 6 bases between. Germline V gene data show CDR1 as ENHRY and CDR2 as SYGVKD. The CDR3 loop spans 13 amino acids.

This clonotype showed up just a few times. The CDR3 DNA reads as TGTGCCAGCAGTGAGACAAGAGGGTTTGGTGAGCAGTTCTTC. Translation gives CASSETRGFGEQFF. The rearrangement joins TRBV2 to TRBJ2-1; possibly TRBD2 for D (5 bases). Per germline, CDR1 SNHLY and CDR2 FYNNEI. Trimming shortened V by 3 bases and J by 9 bases, and 15 bases separated the two germline ends. This CDR3 comprises 14 residues.

This rearrangement joins TRBV7-8 to TRBJ2-1; 9 bases fit TRBD1. Looked up from germline, CDR1 is SGHVS and CDR2 is FQNEAQ. J lost 9 bases, V lost 4 bases, and 19 bases had no gene match. The CDR3 contains 18 residues. CDR3 nucleotides: TGTGCCAGCAGCTCCCTAAACCGGGACAGGGTAAATTGGGGTGAGCAGTTCTTC. It yields the protein CASSSLNRDRVNWGEQFF.

The V call is TRBV24-1, the J call TRBJ2-4, with 12 positions matching TRBD1. The V gene's germline CDR1 is KGHDR and CDR2 SFDVKD. The CDR3 runs to 15 residues. V lost 4 bases and J lost 7; bases outside the gene matches: 4. The CDR3 bases are TGTGCCACCAGTGACCCCGGGACAGGGGGCAACATTCAGTACTTC. It translates to CATSDPGTGGNIQYF.

This clonotype was counted between two and nine times. This chain connects TRBV14 to TRBJ2-2, with 8 positions matching TRBD1. The CDR3 totals 14 residues. V lost 4 bases, J lost 5 bases, and 3 bases stayed unmatched. Germline CDR1 and CDR2: SGHDN and FVKESK. The CDR3 region has the DNA TGTGCCAGCAGCCGGACAGGGAGGACCGGGGAGCTGTTTTTT. This translates into CASSRTGRTGELFF.

This clonotype showed up just a few times. The rearrangement links TRBV12-3 or TRBV12-4 to TRBJ2-2, with unresolved D. With 5 bases removed from V and 1 base from J, the gap between germline ends came to 8 bases. This CDR3 comprises 14 residues. The CDR3 sequence is CASSGRMNTGELFF. The CDR3 DNA is TGTGCCAGCAGTGGCCGGATGAACACCGGGGAGCTGTTTTTT.

In its sample, this clonotype was seen a few times. This sequence joins TRBV28 and TRBJ2-5, with D maybe TRBD1 (6 bases). The CDR3 is made up of 16 amino acids. V lost 2 bases, J lost 2 bases, and 15 bases lay in between. Germline CDR1 and CDR2: MDHEN and SYDVKM. CDR3 amino acids: CASSLGGHASQETQYF. DNA of the CDR3: TGTGCCAGCAGTTTAGGGGGACACGCCTCTCAAGAGACCCAGTACTTC.

This rearrangement joins TRBV29-1 to TRBJ2-5; 9 bases agree with TRBD1. The CDR3 length is 17 residues. V lost 3 bases to trimming and J lost 5 bases; unmatched junction nucleotides: 16. The germline CDR1 and CDR2 sequences are SQVTM and ANQGSEA. The CDR3 nucleotides are TGCAGCGTTGAGCCCTTCAACCCCGGGACAGGGCTGGAGACCCAGTACTTC. Its translation: CSVEPFNPGTGLETQYF. Combining the CDR3 with reference TRBV29-1 and TRBJ2-5 gives the whole variable domain SAVISQKPSRDICQRGTSLTIQCQVDSQVTMMFWYRQQPGQSLTLIATANQGSEATYESGFVIDKFPISRPNLTFSTLTVSNMSPEDSSIYLCSVEPFNPGTGLETQYFGPGTRLLVL.

This clonotype was counted between two and nine times. The J gene is TRBJ1-6, the V gene TRBV7-9; D is ambiguous. Germline V gene lookup returns CDR1 SEHNR and CDR2 FQNEAQ (reference sequence). The CDR3 has 13 residues. Trimming took off 0 bases at V and 8 bases at J, with 5 bases between the two ends. The CDR3 loop is CASSLALDSPLHF. The CDR3, as DNA: TGTGCCAGCAGCTTAGCCCTGGATTCACCCCTCCACTTT.

This sequence joins TRBV12-3 or TRBV12-4 and TRBJ2-1, with a tentative D call TRBD1 (6 bases). The CDR3 has 14 amino acids. Trimming cost V 5 bases and J 7 bases, with 15 bases left between them. CDR3 sequence (DNA): TGTGCCAGCAGTCCGGACAGAAGGGGGAATGAGCAGTTCTTC. This encodes CASSPDRRGNEQFF.

The chain carries TRBV10-2 and TRBJ2-5, with unresolved D. Germline V gene sequence: CDR1 WSHSY, CDR2 SAAADI. The CDR3 length is 12 residues. The germline V and J ends were trimmed by 2 bases and 5 bases, with 6 bases remaining between them. The CDR3 loop is CASSENRETQYF. The CDR3 bases are TGCGCCAGCAGTGAGAATCGGGAGACCCAGTACTTC.

A few counts support this clonotype. The chain carries TRBV29-1 and TRBJ2-7; D is undetermined. Germline loops: CDR1 SQVTM, CDR2 ANQGSEA. CDR3 length: 12 residues. The ends were cut back, 7 bases at V and 2 bases at J, with 12 bases in the middle. The CDR3 here is CSGWQHTYEQYF. The CDR3 bases are TGCAGCGGATGGCAGCATACCTACGAGCAGTACTTC.

This clonotype has only a few counts. The chain uses TRBV12-3 or TRBV12-4 and TRBJ1-2, with 10 bases matching TRBD1. The CDR3 consists of 14 residues. V lost 5 bases, J lost 5 bases, and 5 bases stayed unmatched. CDR3 region: CASSVPGQGYGYTF. CDR3 DNA sequence: TGTGCCAGCAGTGTACCGGGACAGGGGTATGGCTACACCTTC.

This clonotype was counted once. This chain joins TRBV3-1 and TRBJ1-4; TRBD1 matches 9 bases. Germline assignment: CDR1 LGHDT and CDR2 YNNKEL (reference sequence). Unmatched junction bases numbered 4, after V lost 4 bases and J lost 1 base. CDR3 length: 16 amino acids. CDR3 sequence: CASSRDRGGTNEKLFF. The CDR3 DNA follows: TGTGCCAGCAGCCGAGACAGGGGGGGAACTAATGAAAAACTGTTTTTT.

The chain links TRBV25-1 to TRBJ1-4; tentatively, D is TRBD1 (5 bases). This CDR3 has 13 amino acids. Germline assignment: CDR1 MGHDK and CDR2 SYGVNS. The V end lost 1 base, the J end lost 10 bases, and 10 bases lay between the germline ends. The CDR3: CASSESNRLKLFF. The CDR3 nucleotides read TGTGCCAGCAGTGAATCGAACAGGCTAAAACTGTTTTTT.

This clonotype was counted only a few times. The CDR3 DNA is TGTGCCTGGAGTCCTCGGGCCCTTCTAGTGGAGACCCAGTACTTC. Translation gives CAWSPRALLVETQYF. The V call is TRBV30, the J call TRBJ2-5; unclear D gene. The CDR3 runs 15 residues. Germline V lookup: CDR1 GTSNPN, CDR2 SVGIG (reference sequence). V dropped 2 bases and J dropped 5 bases, with 18 bases sitting between them.

At least ten counts were recorded for this clonotype. Germline and junction disagree at one end, which may indicate a read error. The J gene is TRBJ2-5, the V gene TRBV5-1; D remains unclear. CDR3 length equals 12 residues. In germline, CDR1 is SGHRS, CDR2 YFSETQ. The CDR3 DNA reads as TGTGCCAGCAGTTTTTCCGGAGAGACCCAGTACTTC. Protein: CASSFSGETQYF.

A few counts support this clonotype. The chain combines TRBV10-3 with TRBJ2-2; possibly TRBD2 for D (5 bases). The V and J ends lost 4 bases and 1 base respectively, with 7 bases between them. The CDR3 loop spans 14 amino acids. Germline lookup yields CDR1 ENHRY and CDR2 SYGVKD. The chain's CDR3 is CAISGTLNTGELFF. In DNA, the CDR3 is TGTGCCATCAGTGGGACTTTGAACACCGGGGAGCTGTTTTTT.

CDR3 sequence reads: CASRTGGVGELFF. The CDR3 DNA is TGCGCCAGTCGAACCGGGGGCGTCGGGGAGCTGTTTTTT. The V call is TRBV5-1, the J call TRBJ2-2; D may correspond to TRBD1 or TRBD2 (6 bases each). The CDR3 length is 13 residues. The germline V gene has CDR1 SGHRS and CDR2 YFSETQ. Trimming removed 8 bases from V and 7 bases from J, with 15 bases in between.

J is TRBJ2-3 and V is TRBV20-1; no firm D call. Trimming shortened V by 5 bases and J by 0 bases, and 12 bases separated the two germline ends. Germline CDR1 reads DFQATT; CDR2 reads SNEGSKA (reference sequence). CDR3 length: 14 amino acids. CDR3 sequence reads: CSASDVASTDTQYF. The CDR3 DNA sequence: TGCAGTGCTTCCGACGTAGCTAGCACAGATACGCAGTATTTT.

This clonotype has a handful of counts. This chain links TRBV10-3 with TRBJ2-7; D is perhaps TRBD1 or TRBD2 (5 bases each). Trimming stripped 0 bases from V and 6 bases from J, with 18 bases between. Germline lookup yields CDR1 ENHRY and CDR2 SYGVKD. The CDR3 is 16 residues long. CDR3: CAISESRGRLAGEQYF. CDR3 sequence (DNA): TGTGCCATCAGTGAGTCGAGGGGTCGGTTGGCCGGCGAGCAGTACTTC.

This clonotype was found a few times. The chain recombines TRBV7-7 with TRBJ2-1, with D possibly being TRBD1 (5 bases). The germline CDR1 and CDR2 sequences are SSHAT and FNYEAQ (reference sequence). This CDR3 is 13 amino acids long. Trimming removed 8 bases at V and 2 bases at J, with 10 bases between. In DNA form, the CDR3 reads TGTGCCAGCGGCACAGGTACCTACAATGAGCAGTTCTTC. Amino acid sequence: CASGTGTYNEQFF.

The J gene is TRBJ2-3, the V gene TRBV20-1, with 15 bases identical to TRBD2. This CDR3 comprises 16 residues. With 8 bases clipped from V and 6 bases from J, the junction kept 12 bases outside the gene matches. CDR1 is DFQATT and CDR2 is SNEGSKA in the germline V gene (reference sequence). In nucleotides, the CDR3 is TGCAGTATACAACGGACTAGCGGGAGGGGAGGGGATACGCAGTATTTT. Its translation is CSIQRTSGRGGDTQYF.